These T cell receptor beta chains were read from a single sample in a study of blood T cell repertoires in COVID-19. The data were produced by immunoSEQ multiplex PCR, yet TCRdb's version contains in-frame clones alone and is incomplete. The sample holds 100,000 to 150,000 clones, roughly 88% seen once. Material for sequencing was peripheral blood. The receptor set was obtained from a human donor in a cohort sampled during active COVID-19. Both conserved end residues are part of each CDR3. D genes are given only for firm matches. Clone size is given for some rows only: seen once, a few or many times, or a class if the clone is expanded.

V	J	D	size	DNA	CDR3
TRBV20-1	TRBJ1-4	.	.	TGCAGTGCTAGTAGGCAGGTTAATGAAAAACTGTTTTTT	CSASRQVNEKLFF
TRBV6-4	TRBJ1-2	TRBD1	.	TGTGCCAGCAGTGACTCCTGGACCACTACGACAGGGATCCATGGCTACACCTTC	CASSDSWTTTTGIHGYTF
TRBV9	TRBJ1-3	.	.	TGTGCCAGCAGCGTAATCCCGACGGGCTCTGGAAACACCATATATTTT	CASSVIPTGSGNTIYF
TRBV21-1	TRBJ1-5	.	.	TGTGCCTGGGACGGGGGGTGGGGTAAAATGGGAAATCAGCCCCAGCATTTT	CAWDGGWGKMGNQPQHF
TRBV2	TRBJ2-7	TRBD1	.	TGTGCCATTACGCCATCCCGGGGACAGGGCTACGAGCAGTACTTC	CAITPSRGQGYEQYF
TRBV7-2	TRBJ2-1	TRBD2	.	TGTGCCAGCAGCCCCGGACTAGCGGTCACCAATGAGCAGTTCTTC	CASSPGLAVTNEQFF
TRBV7-3	TRBJ2-5	.	.	TGTGCCAGCAGCTTCCGCGGGACAGACAAATCGAAAGAAGAGACCCAGTACTTC	CASSFRGTDKSKEETQYF
TRBV3-1/TRBV3-2	TRBJ2-7	TRBD2	.	TGTGCCAGCAGACACCAGAGGCTAGCGGATTACCCCTCCAGCTCCTACGAGCAGTACTTC	CASRHQRLADYPSSSYEQYF
TRBV7-2	TRBJ2-5	.	once	TGTGCCAGCAGCCCACAGTACGAGACCCAGTACTTC	CASSPQYETQYF
TRBV12-5	TRBJ2-3	TRBD1	.	TGTGCTAGTGGCCAACAGGGGACCTATCTCACAGATACGCAGTATTTT	CASGQQGTYLTDTQYF
TRBV5-1	TRBJ1-1	.	.	TGCGCCAGCAGCTTGACCCCTCAGGTTACTGAAGCTTTCTTT	CASSLTPQVTEAFF
TRBV15	TRBJ2-5	TRBD1	.	TGTGCCACCAGCAGAGCGACAGGGGTACAAGAGACCCAGTACTTC	CATSRATGVQETQYF
TRBV3-1/TRBV3-2	TRBJ2-3	.	.	TGTGCCAGCAGCCCTGGAGCTTCACGGAGTCCGAAGGAGGATACGCAGTATTTT	CASSPGASRSPKEDTQYF
TRBV18	TRBJ2-7	TRBD1	.	TGTGCCAGCTCACTCCGGGACAGGGGAATCTACGAGCAGTACTTC	CASSLRDRGIYEQYF
TRBV6-6	TRBJ1-2	TRBD1	few	TGTGCCAGCATCCAAAACAGGGGTAACTATGGCTACACCTTC	CASIQNRGNYGYTF
TRBV4-3	TRBJ2-1	.	.	TGCGCCAGCAGCCAGACTGGGGCGAATGAGCAGTTCTTC	CASSQTGANEQFF
TRBV18	TRBJ1-2	.	once	TGTGCCAGCTCACCAACGGAGATTCTCTATGGCTACACCTTC	CASSPTEILYGYTF
TRBV6-5	TRBJ2-1	.	.	TGTGCCAGCAAAGGACCAGGGTTAAATGAGCAGTTCTTC	CASKGPGLNEQFF
TRBV6-6	TRBJ2-7	.	.	TGTGCCAGCAGTTACCAGGGAAACGAGCAGTACTTC	CASSYQGNEQYF
TRBV25-1	TRBJ2-3	.	.	TGTGCCAGCAGCGCAAGTAGAGGTGTGGATACGCAGTATTTT	CASSASRGVDTQYF
TRBV28	TRBJ1-3	.	.	TGTGCCAGCAGCCCTGGACAGCTCTCTGGAAACACCATATATTTT	CASSPGQLSGNTIYF
TRBV12-5	TRBJ2-5	TRBD2	.	TGTGCTAGTGGCCCCCGGGTCCTCGGGGGGAAGGAGACCCAGTACTTC	CASGPRVLGGKETQYF
TRBV9	TRBJ2-3	TRBD2	few	TGTGCCAGCAGCGACGACCCGGCGGGAGTTGATCTCCGCCGGTCTCTAACGCAGTATTTT	CASSDDPAGVDLRRSLTQYF
TRBV28	TRBJ1-6	.	.	TGTGCCAGCAGTTACCGGGACACTTCTTTTAATTCACCCCTCCACTTT	CASSYRDTSFNSPLHF
TRBV5-1	TRBJ1-4	.	.	TGCGCCAGCAGCTTGGACAGCCGGGGGGAAAAACTGTTTTTT	CASSLDSRGEKLFF
TRBV19	TRBJ2-7	TRBD2	.	TGTGCCAGTAGGGGACTAGCGGGACCGGGCGAGCAGTACTTC	CASRGLAGPGEQYF
TRBV6-5	TRBJ1-2	TRBD1	.	TGTGCCAGCAGTTACGACAGGGCGCCTAACTATGGCTACACCTTC	CASSYDRAPNYGYTF
TRBV7-2	TRBJ2-1	TRBD1	.	TGTGCCAGCACCCTACAGGGGCCATACAATGAGCAGTTCTTC	CASTLQGPYNEQFF
TRBV7-2	TRBJ2-3	.	.	TGTGCCAGCAGCACCGCTATAACAGATACGCAGTATTTT	CASSTAITDTQYF
TRBV30	TRBJ2-7	TRBD2	.	TGTGCCTGGATGGGGGGGGATTCCTACGAGCAGTACTTC	CAWMGGDSYEQYF
TRBV4-1	TRBJ2-1	.	few	TGCGCCAGCAGCCTGTTACAAAGCTCCTACAATGAGCAGTTCTTC	CASSLLQSSYNEQFF
TRBV5-6	TRBJ2-7	.	.	TGTGCCAGCAGCTTTCGCCAGGCTTTCGTCTACGAGCAGTACTTC	CASSFRQAFVYEQYF
TRBV28	TRBJ1-2	.	.	TGTGCCAGCAGTTTTGGGGCCGCTAACTATGGCTACACCTTC	CASSFGAANYGYTF
TRBV7-2	TRBJ2-7	TRBD2	.	TGTGCCAGCAGCTTACCGGGACTAGCGGGAGGTCTCTCCGAGCAGTACTTC	CASSLPGLAGGLSEQYF
TRBV4-2	TRBJ2-3	TRBD2	.	TGTGCCAGCAGCCAAGAAACAGCGGGAGGGCCAGAGGCAGATACGCAGTATTTT	CASSQETAGGPEADTQYF
TRBV11-3	TRBJ2-1	.	.	TGTGCCAGCAGCTTCGAGCGTGACAATGAGCAGTTCTTC	CASSFERDNEQFF
TRBV6-6	TRBJ1-5	.	.	TGTGCCAGCAGTTACTCGGCGGACAGACATCAGCCCCAGCATTTT	CASSYSADRHQPQHF
TRBV28	TRBJ2-5	.	.	TGTGCCAGCAGTTTGCCCGCTACGGGGACCCAGTACTTC	CASSLPATGTQYF
TRBV6-1	TRBJ2-7	.	few	TGTGCCAGCAGTGAAGGGATGGAGGGGGCGACCTACGAGCAGTACTTC	CASSEGMEGATYEQYF
TRBV19	TRBJ1-1	TRBD1	.	TGTGCCAGTATAGGGACAGGGACGAACACTGAAGCTTTCTTT	CASIGTGTNTEAFF
TRBV4-1	TRBJ2-1	.	.	TGCGCCAGCAGCCAAGCCGCAGTTACCTACAATGAGCAGTTCTTC	CASSQAAVTYNEQFF
TRBV5-8	TRBJ2-5	TRBD1	few	TGTGCCAGCAGCCGGCAGGGGGCGGAGACCCAGTACTTC	CASSRQGAETQYF
TRBV5-5	TRBJ2-7	TRBD2	.	TGTGCCAGCAGCTCCACCATGACTAGCGGATACTACGAGCAGTACTTC	CASSSTMTSGYYEQYF
TRBV13	TRBJ1-2	TRBD1	.	TGTGCCAGCAGCCCAAGACAGGGTCCTCGGCGGGGACTTAACTATGGCTACACCTTC	CASSPRQGPRRGLNYGYTF
TRBV7-3	TRBJ2-6	.	.	TGTGCCAGCAGCCAACAGGGTGGGGGCTCTGGGGCCAACGTCCTGACTTTC	CASSQQGGGSGANVLTF